This T cell receptor beta chain was found in a study of OX40 agonist ivuxolimab in advanced cancers. This clone has only a few counts. Sequencing was performed with immunoSEQ multiplex PCR; in TCRdb, only in-frame clones are kept and a portion is missing. The sample shows 25,000 to 35,000 clones, roughly 88% of them seen only once. V gave up 4 bases and J gave up 7 bases; unmatched junction bases: 7. The V gene's germline CDR1 is SGDLS and CDR2 YYNGEE. The CDR3 loop spans 14 amino acids. The V gene is TRBV9, the J gene TRBJ1-4, with 7 bases aligning to TRBD1. The TCR sequence derives from an adult with an advanced solid tumor such as melanoma, head and neck, liver or kidney cancer. The starting material was CD4+ or CD8+ T cells sorted from blood, obtained in a trial of the OX40 agonist ivuxolimab. CDR3 in amino acids: CASSPGGRGEKLFF. The CDR3 bases are TGTGCCAGCAGCCCAGGGGGGCGGGGTGAAAAACTGTTTTTT.